The present T cell receptor beta chain was sequenced within a study of blood T cell repertoires in COVID-19. Across the study: The United States, Italy and Spain supplied acute and convalescent COVID-19 samples. PBMCs, B-cell-depleted T cells, or T cells were the source of the cDNA or gDNA that made up the material.

Original methodology: Scientists estimated how many nucleated cells there were by amplifying reference gene primers. TCRdb keeps only in-frame clones here, not all; method: immunoSEQ multiplex PCR. Clone size and V and J calls were adopted from that table, with D and trimming inferred from the DNA. The sample lists around 300,000 clones, about 83% seen once, with approximately 3% in the top ten. Looked up from germline, CDR1 is MDHEN and CDR2 is SYDVKM. There are 16 residues in the CDR3. Trimming pared 4 bases from V and 0 bases from J, leaving 15 bases between. The sample taken for sequencing was peripheral blood. The clonotype originates from a man between 25 and 39 years old with active or convalescent COVID-19. This chain uses TRBV28 with TRBJ1-2; no definite D call. CDR3 residues: CASSSPRRGANYGYTF. The CDR3 DNA reads as TGTGCCAGCAGTTCCCCCCGACGGGGTGCTAACTATGGCTACACCTTC.